This T cell receptor beta chain came from a study of CXCR3-negative and CXCR3-positive naive CD8 T cells. Notes on the study in general: In CXCR3-positive naive cells, the TRB CDR3s were more hydrophobic than in CXCR3-negative naive cells.

The CDR3 extends over 18 amino acids. Germline CDR1 reads SGHTA; CDR2 reads FQGTGA. Note on this clonotype: The antigen remains unidentified.

The libraries of TRB cDNA were constructed through 5' RACE using UMI labels. TCRdb re-called the 5' RACE reads and catalogs CDR3 proteins one per entry, DNA excluded. This table holds some 140,000 distinct CDR3 sequences. This chain links TRBV7-3 with TRBJ2-2; the D call from TCRdb, TRBD2, cannot be confirmed without DNA. The sequence was obtained from a human donor in good health. Some clones in this sample may be carry-over from other donors' samples. Sequencing was performed on naive CXCR3+ CD8+ T cells from blood. Described subset: CD45RO-CCR7+CD27+CD95- naive CD8+ T cells expressing CXCR3 (TNR3+). This CDR3 reads CASSLIYLAGTNTGELFF.